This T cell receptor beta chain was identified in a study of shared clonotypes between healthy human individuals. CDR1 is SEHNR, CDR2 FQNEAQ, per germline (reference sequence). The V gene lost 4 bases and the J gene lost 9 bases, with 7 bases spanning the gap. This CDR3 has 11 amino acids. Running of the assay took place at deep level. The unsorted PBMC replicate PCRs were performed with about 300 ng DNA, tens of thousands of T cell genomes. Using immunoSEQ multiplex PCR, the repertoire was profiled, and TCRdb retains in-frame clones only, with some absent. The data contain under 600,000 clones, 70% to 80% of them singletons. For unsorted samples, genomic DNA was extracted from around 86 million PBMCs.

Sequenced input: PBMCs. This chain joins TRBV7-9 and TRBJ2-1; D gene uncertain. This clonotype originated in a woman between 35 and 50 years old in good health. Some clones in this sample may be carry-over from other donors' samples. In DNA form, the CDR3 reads TGTGCCAGCAGCTCCTTAGGTGAGCAGTTCTTC. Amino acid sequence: CASSSLGEQFF.